These 23 T cell receptor beta chains were all obtained from the same sample, sequenced in a study of cytomegalovirus exposure and HLA in healthy donors. It was with 60 Vbeta and 13 Jbeta primers that the PCR ran. Sequencing used immunoSEQ multiplex PCR; TCRdb keeps in-frame clones, though not all of them. The sample consists of about 160,000 clones, roughly 80% of them appearing once. Material for sequencing was PBMCs. These receptors were taken from a woman aged 25 to 39 in good health and CMV-seropositive.

The chain has TRBV6-5 and TRBJ1-3, with TRBD1 identical over 8 bases. This CDR3 has 15 residues. Germline trimming cut 2 bases from V and 0 bases from J; bases unmatched to any gene: 0. Per the germline V gene, CDR1 is MNHEY and CDR2 is SVGAGI. The CDR3 sequence: CASSYGTGSGNTIYF. The DNA for the CDR3 is TGTGCCAGCAGTTACGGGACAGGCTCTGGAAACACCATATATTTT.

V gene TRBV7-9 combines with J gene TRBJ2-5; 12 nucleotides match TRBD2. The ends lost 4 bases at V and 2 bases at J; junction bases unmatched: 8. This CDR3 has 17 amino acids. The germline gives CDR1 SEHNR, CDR2 FQNEAQ (reference sequence). The CDR3 bases are TGTGCCAGCAGCTCATCGACTAGCGGGGGCCCACAAGAGACCCAGTACTTC. Its translation: CASSSSTSGGPQETQYF.

The genes are TRBV2 and TRBJ1-1; TRBD1 might be the D (6 bases). Trimming took 1 base from V and 1 from J, leaving 13 bases between them. This CDR3 comprises 16 residues. Germline-derived CDR1 and CDR2 are SNHLY and FYNNEI. The CDR3: CASSEGKGQENTEAFF. Written as DNA, the CDR3 is TGTGCCAGCAGTGAAGGTAAGGGACAAGAGAACACTGAAGCTTTCTTT.

This clone came up a few times. V gene TRBV7-2 combines with J gene TRBJ2-5; possible D gene TRBD1, 6 bases. This CDR3 contains 15 residues. Germline loops: CDR1 SGHTA, CDR2 FQGNSA. Between the trimmed V and J ends, which lost 4 bases and 4 bases, there was a span of 16 bases. CDR3: CASSWFQGKGETQYF. The DNA of the CDR3 is TGTGCCAGCAGCTGGTTCCAGGGGAAGGGAGAGACCCAGTACTTC.

The chain joins TRBV7-2 to TRBJ1-1; TRBD1 might be the D (5 bases). The CDR3 has 13 residues. Germline lookup yields CDR1 SGHTA and CDR2 FQGNSA. V was pared by 5 bases and J by 1 base, with 8 bases between. The DNA of the CDR3 is TGTGCCAGCAGCACTGACAGGAACACTGAAGCTTTCTTT. It encodes CASSTDRNTEAFF.

This clone was observed many times. The rearrangement uses TRBV10-3 and TRBJ2-7; the D gene is possibly TRBD1 (6 bases). Trimming shortened V by 6 bases and J by 1 base, and 13 bases separated the two germline ends. In germline, CDR1 is ENHRY, CDR2 SYGVKD. This CDR3 contains 14 residues. The CDR3 nucleotides are TGTGCCATCAGGACCCAGGGGATTTCCTACGAGCAGTACTTC. Translated, it gives CAIRTQGISYEQYF.

The V call is TRBV6-1, the J call TRBJ1-5; no definite D call. The CDR3 spans 15 residues. The V and J ends lost 5 bases and 7 bases respectively, with 18 bases between them. Germline assignment: CDR1 MNHNS and CDR2 SASEGT. CDR3 nucleotide sequence: TGTGCCAGCAGTCGAGGGCTGGATTCGTTGCAGCCCCAGCATTTT. Residues: CASSRGLDSLQPQHF.

V usage is TRBV25-1 and J usage is TRBJ1-2; D may be TRBD1 (5 bases). Per germline, CDR1 MGHDK and CDR2 SYGVNS. The CDR3 totals 11 residues. Trimming removed 7 bases from V and 7 bases from J, with 10 bases in between. The CDR3 coding sequence is TGTGCCAGCAAGTGGGGCGTTGGCTACACCTTC. It codes for CASKWGVGYTF.

This chain connects TRBV11-1 to TRBJ2-7; D perhaps matches TRBD2 (5 bases). V was shortened by 3 bases and J by 3 bases, with 12 bases between the two germline ends. The length of the CDR3 is 14 residues. Germline CDR1 is SGHAT and CDR2 is FQDESV (reference sequence). In DNA form, the CDR3 reads TGTGCCAGCAGCTTTGGGCGGGTAAACTACGAGCAGTACTTC. This encodes CASSFGRVNYEQYF. Filled out from reference TRBV11-1 and TRBJ2-7, the complete variable domain reads EAEVAQSPRYKITEKSQAVAFWCDPISGHATLYWYRQILGQGPELLVQFQDESVVDDSQLPKDRFSAERLKGVDSTLKIQPAELGDSAMYLCASSFGRVNYEQYFGPGTRLTVT.

The chain couples TRBV19 to TRBJ1-5, with D possibly TRBD1 on 6 matching bases. V lost 5 bases and J 0 bases, leaving 11 bases between the germline ends. There are 15 residues in the CDR3. Germline CDR1 is LNHDA and CDR2 is SQIVND (reference sequence). CDR3 residues: CASSYTGTSNQPQHF. In DNA form, the CDR3 reads TGTGCCAGTAGTTATACAGGGACTAGCAATCAGCCCCAGCATTTT.

The genes are TRBV5-1 and TRBJ2-6; 11 positions agree with TRBD1. This CDR3 is 16 amino acids long. In germline, CDR1 is SGHRS, CDR2 YFSETQ. The J segment lost 2 bases and the V segment lost 4 bases, leaving 2 bases of the junction unmatched. CDR3 bases: TGCGCCAGCAGCCGGACAGGGGGCGCTGGGGCCAACGTCCTGACTTTC. It translates to CASSRTGGAGANVLTF. The full variable domain, its missing parts supplied by reference TRBV5-1 and TRBJ2-6, is KAGVTQTPRYLIKTRGQQVTLSCSPISGHRSVSWYQQTPGQGLQFLFEYFSETQRNKGNFPGRFSGRQFSNSRSEMNVSTLELGDSALYLCASSRTGGAGANVLTFGAGSRLTVL.

This clone has a handful of counts. DNA of the CDR3: TGTGCCAGCAGCCCCGTGGGGGGGCCCACAGATACGCAGTATTTT. Translated, it gives CASSPVGGPTDTQYF. The chain recombines TRBV7-9 with TRBJ2-3; the D gene is possibly TRBD2 (7 bases). Per the germline V gene, CDR1 is SEHNR and CDR2 is FQNEAQ (reference sequence). This CDR3 spans 15 amino acids. Between the trimmed V and J ends, which lost 5 bases and 2 bases, there was a span of 14 bases.

This chain connects TRBV7-7 to TRBJ2-2; the D gene is possibly TRBD1 (6 bases). Trimming took off 1 base at V and 4 bases at J, with 10 bases between the two ends. Germline V gene sequence: CDR1 SSHAT, CDR2 FNYEAQ (reference sequence). The CDR3 has 15 amino acids. CDR3 amino acids: CASSLDRAGTGELFF. CDR3 nucleotides: TGTGCCAGCAGCTTAGACAGGGCGGGCACCGGGGAGCTGTTTTTT. The full variable domain, with the rest looked up from reference TRBV7-7 and TRBJ2-2, is GAGVSQSPRYKVTKRGQDVTLRCDPISSHATLYWYQQALGQGPEFLTYFNYEAQPDKSGLPSDRFSAERPEGSISTLTIQRTEQRDSAMYRCASSLDRAGTGELFFGEGSRLTVL.

J is TRBJ1-1 and V is TRBV27; 9 bases line up with TRBD1. After removal of 2 bases from V and 4 bases from J, the junction contained 2 bases not matched to a gene. Germline lookup yields CDR1 MNHEY and CDR2 SMNVEV (reference sequence). This CDR3 has 14 residues. CDR3 in amino acids: CASSLLQGATEAFF. DNA of the CDR3: TGTGCCAGCAGTTTACTACAGGGGGCCACTGAAGCTTTCTTT.

The chain links TRBV28 to TRBJ2-7, with 8 bases that match TRBD1. Looked up from germline, CDR1 is MDHEN and CDR2 is SYDVKM. Trimming removed 4 bases from V and 2 bases from J; junction bases left unmatched: 7. CDR3 length: 15 amino acids. CDR3 loop: CASSSPGQVAYEQYF. CDR3 nucleotide sequence: TGTGCCAGCAGTTCTCCGGGACAGGTCGCCTACGAGCAGTACTTC. Filled out from reference TRBV28 and TRBJ2-7, the complete variable domain reads DVKVTQSSRYLVKRTGEKVFLECVQDMDHENMFWYRQDPGLGLRLIYFSYDVKMKEKGDIPEGYSVSREKKERFSLILESASTNQTSMYLCASSSPGQVAYEQYFGPGTRLTVT.

This chain joins TRBV11-3 and TRBJ2-2; the match to TRBD2 covers 7 bases. Germline trimming cut 7 bases from V and 3 bases from J; bases unmatched to any gene: 17. Germline V gives CDR1 SGHNT, CDR2 YENEEA. The CDR3 consists of 18 residues. CDR3 in amino acids: CASTLSLLSREDTGELFF. DNA for the CDR3: TGTGCCAGCACTCTAAGCTTGCTGTCACGGGAGGACACCGGGGAGCTGTTTTTT.

This chain joins TRBV5-8 and TRBJ2-6, with 7 bases aligning to TRBD1. Trimming took 3 bases from V and 0 from J; bases not matched to a gene: 3. The germline V gene has CDR1 SGHTS and CDR2 YDEGEE. CDR3 size: 16 residues. The CDR3 nucleotides read TGTGCCAGCAGCTGGGACAGTAACTCTGGGGCCAACGTCCTGACTTTC. It codes for CASSWDSNSGANVLTF.

The J gene is TRBJ2-2, the V gene TRBV7-9; no clear D gene. V shed 3 bases and J shed 5 bases, with 7 bases lying between them. The CDR3 loop spans 13 amino acids. Per the germline V gene, CDR1 is SEHNR and CDR2 is FQNEAQ (reference sequence). In DNA form, the CDR3 reads TGTGCCAGCAGCTTGCCAGGAACCGGGGAGCTGTTTTTT. Its translation is CASSLPGTGELFF. The full variable domain, in which reference TRBV7-9 and TRBJ2-2 provide the parts outside the CDR3, is DTGVSQNPRHKITKRGQNVTFRCDPISEHNRLYWYRQTLGQGPEFLTYFQNEAQLEKSRLLSDRFSAERPKGSFSTLEIQRTEQGDSAMYLCASSLPGTGELFFGEGSRLTVL.

The CDR3 sequence is CASSHLGEGVEAFF. The CDR3 DNA follows: TGCGCCAGCAGCCACCTCGGAGAAGGGGTGGAAGCTTTCTTT. This chain joins TRBV4-3 and TRBJ1-1; D might be TRBD1 (5 bases). The CDR3 extends over 14 amino acids. The germline V gene encodes CDR1 LGHNA and CDR2 YSLEER. V shed 3 bases and J shed 8 bases, with 16 bases lying between them.

This clone was picked up one time. CDR3 sequence (DNA): TGTGCCAGCAGCCCCGGGACTACCTCGATCGGGGAGACCCAGTACTTC. It is translated as CASSPGTTSIGETQYF. The V call is TRBV5-4, the J call TRBJ2-5, with 7 bases that match TRBD2. Germline values: CDR1 SGHNT, CDR2 YYREEE (reference sequence). The V and J ends lost 4 bases and 5 bases, in that order; junction bases with no gene match: 14. The CDR3 length is 16 residues.

The V and J genes are TRBV5-4 and TRBJ1-3; 7 bases match TRBD1. CDR3 length equals 15 residues. From germline, CDR1 is SGHNT and CDR2 YYREEE (reference sequence). The V and J ends lost 0 bases and 3 bases, in that order; junction bases with no gene match: 3. Here the CDR3 reads CASSLAGQDGNTIYF. CDR3 coding DNA: TGTGCCAGCAGCTTGGCCGGACAGGATGGAAACACCATATATTTT.

The V call is TRBV27, the J call TRBJ2-5, with D possibly TRBD2 on 5 matching bases. The CDR3 sequence is 14 residues long. The V end was cut by 6 bases, the J end by 1 base, with 12 bases between. Germline lookup yields CDR1 MNHEY and CDR2 SMNVEV (reference sequence). The CDR3 is CASSLGRGQETQYF. Written as DNA, the CDR3 is TGTGCCAGCAGCCTGGGGAGAGGCCAAGAGACCCAGTACTTC.

In its sample, this clone was seen a few times. The chain recombines TRBV9 with TRBJ2-1; TRBD2 matches 11 bases. V was pared by 0 bases and J by 4 bases, with 3 bases of the junction left unmatched. This CDR3 spans 16 amino acids. The V gene's germline CDR1 is SGDLS and CDR2 YYNGEE. This chain's CDR3 is CASSVVAGGRYNEQFF. Here the CDR3 DNA reads TGTGCCAGCAGCGTAGTAGCGGGGGGGCGGTACAATGAGCAGTTCTTC.